This T cell receptor (beta chain) was identified in a study of read filtering for tumor transcriptome and immune sequencing (dated by TCRdb to the early 2020s). Notes on the research overall: Of the patients in the cohort, about 17 were male and more than 12 were female, and their mean age was 65.9 years, with a range of about 40 to 85. Under revised international staging, 8 or 9 patients fell into R-ISS I, about 17 into R-ISS II and roughly 7 into R-ISS III. After DNase treatment, whole-transcriptome libraries were prepared with the TruSeq RNA Access Library Prep Kit. Per sample, about 4.05 to 11 million TCR-region mapped reads were obtained with IR-seq, compared with only about 80 to 1,300 with RNA-seq. Using the same bone marrow samples, the study compared TCR repertoires obtained by targeted immune repertoire sequencing with those obtained by bulk whole-transcriptome sequencing. One of the main goals was to work out a read-filtering strategy for immune repertoire data, in particular whether clonotypes backed by only a single read should be removed. Here is what the overall study found, with its caveats: Removing single-read clonotypes increased the correlation between IR-seq and RNA-seq shared clonotype proportions. Compared with RNA-seq, IR-seq captured clonotypes at much higher depth and more reliably, and a smaller IR-seq throughput was enough to identify most shared clonotypes. The sorted CD138-negative fraction was composed of a mixed bone marrow immune population rather than of purified T cells. Single-read clonotypes made up 80% to 85% of clonotypes but approximately 3.5% of total reads in IR-seq, and roughly 75% of clonotypes and 44.6% of reads in RNA-seq.

A word on this clonotype: Its target antigen remains unknown. No base qualities exist here, and no much larger clone lies one base off it.

The Immunoverse kit was used to build TCR libraries from about 430 ng RNA, with molecular barcoded adaptors covering alpha/delta and beta/gamma chains. TCR library preparation used the same RNA that was used for transcriptome sequencing. Sequencing of TCR libraries was carried out on an Illumina HiSeq 4000 with 2 x 150 cycles. Turning to the authors' computational methods: With MiXCR, TCR reads were aligned to human V, D, J and C references and assembled into CDR3 clonotypes, with quality filtering and error correction included. The tcR package in R was used to analyze clonotype counts and gene usage diversity. Raw mapping reads were checked after the RNA-seq reads had been mapped by STAR aligner version 2.5.3a onto the human GRCh37 genome. To test how sequencing depth affected the clonotypes detected, IR-seq fastq files were randomly downsampled with Seqtk 1.3. TCRdb reworked the public reads: Q25 trimming with fastp, MiXCR clone assembly, productive beta chains retained. CDR3 protein sequences are deduplicated, and each keeps its most common genes and DNA. Clone size and V and J calls follow TCRdb, not the original study. This sample holds 130,000 or so distinct CDR3 sequences; approximately 13% were observed only once. The ten top clones hold 8% to 9% of the sample.

Bone marrow was sampled from every patient at the time of active disease. Bone marrow mononuclear cells were isolated by Ficoll-Hypaque density gradient centrifugation. Myeloma plasma cells were removed and CD138-negative cells were collected by negative selection after labeling with CD138 magnetic microbeads on a MACS separator. Flow cytometry on an Attune NxT with CD138 antibodies was used to check the purity of the isolated cells. Total RNA was extracted with TRIzol reagent and quantified with a NanoDrop spectrophotometer. Paired RNA-seq and IR-seq were performed on each patient's CD138-negative bone marrow sample. From a lookup of the germline V gene (reference sequence), CDR1 and CDR2 are DFQATT and SNEGSKA. CDR3 length: 17 amino acids, cysteine to phenylalanine. The CDR3 DNA has 51 bases and is translated from base 1. V loses 3 bases at its end and J loses 2 bases; junction bases beyond the gene matches: 12.

This TCR came from a donor aged 40 or over with multiple myeloma. Sequenced material: a population of CD138-negative cells sorted from bone marrow. The sample's cell subset or site label, decoded: bone marrow mononuclear cells depleted of CD138+ plasma/myeloma cells by negative magnetic selection. In this chain, TRBV20-1 is recombined with TRBJ1-5; the central 8 bases match TRBD1. The DNA is TGCAGTGCTAGTCGACTAGCGACAGGGGTACGCAATCAGCCCCAGCATTTT. Translation gives CSASRLATGVRNQPQHF.